This TCR beta chain came from a study of blood T cell repertoires in COVID-19. Study summary: The samples span acute and convalescent COVID-19 from the United States, Italy and Spain. PBMCs, B-cell-depleted T cells, or T cells provided the cDNA or gDNA that made up the material.

Trimming stripped 3 bases from V and 6 bases from J, with 6 bases between. The CDR3 runs 12 residues. Germline V CDR1 and CDR2: LNHDA, SQIVND (reference sequence). Study processing details: Amplified reference gene primers provided the basis for estimating nucleated cell counts. The assay was immunoSEQ multiplex PCR, and TCRdb's table has in-frame clones only and misses some. V and J calls and clone size are copied from that table; D and trimming were computed from the DNA. The repertoire holds 150,000 to 190,000 clones, with roughly 80% as singletons. The sequencing input was peripheral blood. The clonotype originates from a man aged 55 to 70 with acute or convalescent COVID-19. This sequence joins TRBV19 and TRBJ1-5; D gene unclear. The CDR3 sequence: CASSIVSQPQHF. The CDR3 DNA sequence: TGTGCCAGTAGTATTGTGAGTCAGCCCCAGCATTTT.